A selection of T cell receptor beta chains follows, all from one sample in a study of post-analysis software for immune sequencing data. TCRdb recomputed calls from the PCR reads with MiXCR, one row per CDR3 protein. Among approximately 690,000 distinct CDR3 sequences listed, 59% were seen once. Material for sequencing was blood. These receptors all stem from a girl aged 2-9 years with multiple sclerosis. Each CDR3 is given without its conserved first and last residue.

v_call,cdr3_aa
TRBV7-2,ASSLSGIGGYT
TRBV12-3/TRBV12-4,ASSFISGRSDTQY
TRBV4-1,ASSQDPASGNQETQY
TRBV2,ASSLGQGLGGELF
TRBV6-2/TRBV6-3,ASRGLAGNYNEQF
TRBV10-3,ATSEMSAAGRGDNEQF
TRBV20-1,SASLSGGVSDTQY
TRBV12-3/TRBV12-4,ASSPVRDNQPQH
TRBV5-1,ASSLTTQETQY
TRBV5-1,ASSLAAGQFQETQY